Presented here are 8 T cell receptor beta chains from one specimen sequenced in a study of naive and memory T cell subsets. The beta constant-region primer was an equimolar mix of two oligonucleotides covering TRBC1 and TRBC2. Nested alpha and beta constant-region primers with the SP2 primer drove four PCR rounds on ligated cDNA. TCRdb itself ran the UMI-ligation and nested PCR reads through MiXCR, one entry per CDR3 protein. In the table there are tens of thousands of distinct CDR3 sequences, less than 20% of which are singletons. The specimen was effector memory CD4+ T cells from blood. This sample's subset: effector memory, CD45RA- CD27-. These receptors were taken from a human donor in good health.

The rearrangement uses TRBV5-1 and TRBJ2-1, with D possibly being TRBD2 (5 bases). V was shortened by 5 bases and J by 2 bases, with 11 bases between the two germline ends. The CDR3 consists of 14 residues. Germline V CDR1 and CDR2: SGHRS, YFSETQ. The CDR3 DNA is TGCGCCAGCAGTACCAGCGGACCCTACAATGAGCAGTTCTTC. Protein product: CASSTSGPYNEQFF.

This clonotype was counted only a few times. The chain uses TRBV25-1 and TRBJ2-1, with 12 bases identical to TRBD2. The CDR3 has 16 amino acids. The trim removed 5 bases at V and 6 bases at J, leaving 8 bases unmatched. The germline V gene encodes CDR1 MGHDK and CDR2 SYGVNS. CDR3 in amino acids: CASSLRTSGEINEQFF. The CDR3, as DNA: TGTGCCAGCAGTTTACGGACTAGCGGGGAAATCAATGAGCAGTTCTTC.

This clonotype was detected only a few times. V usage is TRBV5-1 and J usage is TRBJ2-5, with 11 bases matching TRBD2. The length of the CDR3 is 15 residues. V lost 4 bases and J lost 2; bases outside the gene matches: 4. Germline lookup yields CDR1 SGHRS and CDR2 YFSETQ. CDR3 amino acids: CASSRGTSGQETQYF. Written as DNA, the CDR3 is TGCGCCAGCAGCAGGGGGACTAGCGGTCAAGAGACCCAGTACTTC.

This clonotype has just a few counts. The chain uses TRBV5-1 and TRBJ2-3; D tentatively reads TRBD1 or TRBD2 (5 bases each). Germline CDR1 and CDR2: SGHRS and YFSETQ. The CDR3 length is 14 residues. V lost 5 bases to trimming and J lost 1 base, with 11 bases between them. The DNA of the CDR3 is TGCGCCAGCAGAGATCCGGGACGCACAGATACGCAGTATTTT. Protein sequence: CASRDPGRTDTQYF.

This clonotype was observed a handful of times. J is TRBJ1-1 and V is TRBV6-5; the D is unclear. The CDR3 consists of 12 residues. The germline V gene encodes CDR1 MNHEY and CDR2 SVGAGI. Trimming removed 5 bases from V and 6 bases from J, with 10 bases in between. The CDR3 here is CASSPPFSEAFF. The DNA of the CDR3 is TGTGCCAGCAGTCCTCCATTCTCTGAAGCTTTCTTT.

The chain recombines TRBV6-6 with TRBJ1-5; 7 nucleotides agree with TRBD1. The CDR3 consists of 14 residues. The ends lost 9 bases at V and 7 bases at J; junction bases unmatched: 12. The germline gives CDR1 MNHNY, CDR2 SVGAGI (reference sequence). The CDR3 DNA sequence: TGTGCCAGAGGAGAACGGGACAGAGGACAGCCCCAGCATTTT. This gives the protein CARGERDRGQPQHF.

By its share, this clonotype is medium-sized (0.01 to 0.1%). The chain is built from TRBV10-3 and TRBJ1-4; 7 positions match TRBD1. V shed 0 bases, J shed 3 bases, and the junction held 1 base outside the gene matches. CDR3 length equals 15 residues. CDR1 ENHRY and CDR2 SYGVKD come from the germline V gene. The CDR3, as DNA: TGTGCCATCAGTGAGTCAGGGGGCCCTAATGAAAAACTGTTTTTT. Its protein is CAISESGGPNEKLFF.

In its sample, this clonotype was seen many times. The chain's CDR3 is CASSRAYEQYF. The CDR3 DNA is TGTGCCAGCAGTCGGGCCTACGAGCAGTACTTC. The chain carries TRBV28 and TRBJ2-7; the D is unclear. In germline, CDR1 is MDHEN, CDR2 SYDVKM. This CDR3 region has 11 residues. V was cut by 5 bases and J by 2 bases, with 4 bases left in between.